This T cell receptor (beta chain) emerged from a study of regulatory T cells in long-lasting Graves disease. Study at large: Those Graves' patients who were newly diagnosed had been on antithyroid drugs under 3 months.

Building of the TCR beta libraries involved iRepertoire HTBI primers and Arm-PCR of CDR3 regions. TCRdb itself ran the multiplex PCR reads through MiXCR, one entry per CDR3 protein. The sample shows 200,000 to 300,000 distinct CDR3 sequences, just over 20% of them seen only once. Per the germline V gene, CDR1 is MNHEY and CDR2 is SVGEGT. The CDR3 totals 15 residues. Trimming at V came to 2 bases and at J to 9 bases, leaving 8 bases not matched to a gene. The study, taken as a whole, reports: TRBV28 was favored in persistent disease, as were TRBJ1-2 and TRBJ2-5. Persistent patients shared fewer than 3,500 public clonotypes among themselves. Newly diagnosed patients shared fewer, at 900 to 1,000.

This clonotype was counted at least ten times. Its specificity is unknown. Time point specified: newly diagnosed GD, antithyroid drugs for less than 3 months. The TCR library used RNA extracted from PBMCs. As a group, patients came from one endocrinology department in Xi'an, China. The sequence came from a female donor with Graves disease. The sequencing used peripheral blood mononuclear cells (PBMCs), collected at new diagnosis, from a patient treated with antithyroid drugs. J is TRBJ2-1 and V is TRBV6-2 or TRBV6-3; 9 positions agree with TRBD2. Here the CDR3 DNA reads TGTGCCAGCAGTTACGTCCGCGGGAGGGCCAGTGAGCAGTTCTTC. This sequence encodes CASSYVRGRASEQFF.